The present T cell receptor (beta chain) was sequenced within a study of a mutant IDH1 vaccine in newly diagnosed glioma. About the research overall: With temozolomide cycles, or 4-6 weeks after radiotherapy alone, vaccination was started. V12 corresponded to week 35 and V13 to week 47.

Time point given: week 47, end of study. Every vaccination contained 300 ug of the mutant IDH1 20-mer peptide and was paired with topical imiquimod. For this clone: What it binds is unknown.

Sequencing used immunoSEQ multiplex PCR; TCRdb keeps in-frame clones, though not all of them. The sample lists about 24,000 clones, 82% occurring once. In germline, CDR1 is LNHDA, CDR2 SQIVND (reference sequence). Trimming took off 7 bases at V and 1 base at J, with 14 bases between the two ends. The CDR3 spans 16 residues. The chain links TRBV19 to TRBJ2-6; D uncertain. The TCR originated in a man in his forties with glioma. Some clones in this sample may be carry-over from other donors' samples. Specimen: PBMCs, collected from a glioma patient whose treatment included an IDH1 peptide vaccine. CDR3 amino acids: CASTPPLGSGANVLTF. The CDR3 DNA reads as TGTGCCAGTACCCCCCCCCTCGGGTCTGGGGCCAACGTCCTGACTTTC.